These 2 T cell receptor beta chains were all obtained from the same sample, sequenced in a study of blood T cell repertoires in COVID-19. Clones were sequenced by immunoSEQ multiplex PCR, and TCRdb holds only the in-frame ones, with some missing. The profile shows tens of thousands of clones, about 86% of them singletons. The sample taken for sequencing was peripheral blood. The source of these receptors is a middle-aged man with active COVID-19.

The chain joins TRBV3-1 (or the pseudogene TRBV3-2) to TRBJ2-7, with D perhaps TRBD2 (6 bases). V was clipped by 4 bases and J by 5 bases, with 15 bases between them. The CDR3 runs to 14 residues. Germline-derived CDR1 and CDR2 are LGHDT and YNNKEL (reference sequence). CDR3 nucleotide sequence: TGTGCCAGCAGCCGGACGGGAGACGGGAACGAGCAGTACTTC. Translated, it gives CASSRTGDGNEQYF.

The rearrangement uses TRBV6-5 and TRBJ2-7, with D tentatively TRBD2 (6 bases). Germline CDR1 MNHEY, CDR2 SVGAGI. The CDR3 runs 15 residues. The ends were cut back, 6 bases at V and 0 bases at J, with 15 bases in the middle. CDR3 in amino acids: CASSSEGTGSYEQYF. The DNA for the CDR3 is TGTGCCAGCAGCTCAGAGGGGACTGGCTCCTACGAGCAGTACTTC.